This T cell receptor beta chain was sequenced during a study of beta chain features in type 1 diabetes. Broader study findings: The study found moderately but significantly shorter TCRB CDR3s in all four CD4+ subsets of Type 1 diabetes patients. Shorter templates may be favored by PCR, equally so in patients and controls. At VDJ recombination sites, type 1 diabetes patients had fewer insertions and more deleted nucleotides.

The authors reverse transcribed all of the isolated RNA, so sequencing captured expressed TCRB transcripts. Assay used: immunoSEQ multiplex PCR; TCRdb lists only in-frame clones, some missing. The sample includes 250,000 to 300,000 clones, 14% seen only once; the top ten take under 0.02%. V was clipped by 4 bases and J by 6 bases, with 22 bases between them. The CDR3 consists of 17 residues. Germline V gene data show CDR1 as SNHLY and CDR2 as FYNNEI. Notes on this clone: Antigen unknown.

Populations isolated by sorting all had purity greater than 95%. This TCR derives from a man younger than 45 with type 1 diabetes. This chain connects TRBV2 to TRBJ1-5; D is possibly TRBD1 (5 bases). The material sequenced was naive CD4+ T cells from blood. In nucleotides, the CDR3 is TGTGCCAGCAGTGGCCCTCGACTGGGGCGGGAGAGTCAGCCCCAGCATTTT. Its protein product is CASSGPRLGRESQPQHF.